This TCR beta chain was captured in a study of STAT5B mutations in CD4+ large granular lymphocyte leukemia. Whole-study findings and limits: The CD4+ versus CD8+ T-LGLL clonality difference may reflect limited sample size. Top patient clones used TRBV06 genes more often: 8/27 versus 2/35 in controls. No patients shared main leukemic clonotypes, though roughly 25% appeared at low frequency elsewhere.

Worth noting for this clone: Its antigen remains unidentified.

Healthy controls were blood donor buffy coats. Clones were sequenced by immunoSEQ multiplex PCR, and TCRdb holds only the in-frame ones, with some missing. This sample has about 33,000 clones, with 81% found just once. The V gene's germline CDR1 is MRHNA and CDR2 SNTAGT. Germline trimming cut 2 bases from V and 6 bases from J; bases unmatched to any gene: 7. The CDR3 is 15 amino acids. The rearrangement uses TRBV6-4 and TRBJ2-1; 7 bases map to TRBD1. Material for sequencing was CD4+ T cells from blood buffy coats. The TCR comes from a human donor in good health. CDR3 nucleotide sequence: TGTGCCAGCAGTGACACTGGGACAGAACTCAATGAGCAGTTCTTC. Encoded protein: CASSDTGTELNEQFF.